The 7 T cell receptor beta chains listed next were all sequenced from one sample in a study of identical twins. A single record per CDR3 protein comes from TCRdb applying MiXCR to the 5' RACE reads. In the table there are 300,000 to 400,000 distinct CDR3 sequences, approximately 9.1% of which are singletons. The specimen was naive T cells sorted from blood. The receptors stem from a woman aged 45-60 years in good health.

The chain recombines TRBV5-1 with TRBJ2-1; 8 nucleotides agree with TRBD1. The germline gives CDR1 SGHRS, CDR2 YFSETQ. Trimming at V came to 0 bases and at J to 9 bases, leaving 8 bases not matched to a gene. This CDR3 has 15 residues. In DNA form, the CDR3 reads TGCGCCAGCAGCTTGGATAGGACAGGGTATTTTGAGCAGTTCTTC. Its translation is CASSLDRTGYFEQFF.

This clonotype was seen a handful of times. The chain recombines TRBV14 with TRBJ2-2; tentatively, D is TRBD1 or TRBD2 (5 bases each). Trimming left V 3 bases short and J 3 bases short, with 17 bases between. This CDR3 has 17 amino acids. Germline CDR1 and CDR2: SGHDN and FVKESK. The CDR3 DNA sequence: TGTGCCAGCAGCCAGAAGGGACCTCGACTATACACCGGGGAGCTGTTTTTT. It is translated as CASSQKGPRLYTGELFF.

This clonotype was counted many times. This chain uses TRBV5-1 with TRBJ2-4, with TRBD2 identical over 8 bases. J gave up 2 bases and V 0 bases, and 4 bases lay outside the gene matches. Germline assignment: CDR1 SGHRS and CDR2 YFSETQ. CDR3 length equals 16 residues. CDR3 loop: CASSLGGSGTKNIQYF. For the CDR3, the DNA is TGCGCCAGCAGCTTGGGAGGTAGCGGGACCAAAAACATTCAGTACTTC. The full variable domain, in which reference TRBV5-1 and TRBJ2-4 provide the parts outside the CDR3, is KAGVTQTPRYLIKTRGQQVTLSCSPISGHRSVSWYQQTPGQGLQFLFEYFSETQRNKGNFPGRFSGRQFSNSRSEMNVSTLELGDSALYLCASSLGGSGTKNIQYFGAGTRLSVL.

The table lists this clonotype with a few counts. The V and J genes are TRBV20-1 and TRBJ2-7, with 11 nucleotides matching TRBD1. The CDR3 spans 13 residues. Germline values: CDR1 DFQATT, CDR2 SNEGSKA (reference sequence). The junction had 5 bases not matched to a gene; V was cut back by 6 bases and J by 4 bases. CDR3 in DNA: TGCAGTGCCGGACAGGGGGCTTCGTACGAGCAGTACTTC. Residues: CSAGQGASYEQYF.

This clonotype was seen a handful of times. V and J are TRBV12-3 or TRBV12-4 and TRBJ2-7, with 7 positions matching TRBD1. V shed 1 base, J shed 3 bases, and the junction held 6 bases outside the gene matches. The CDR3 spans 15 residues. The CDR3 DNA reads as TGTGCCAGCAGTTTAGTAGGGGGCCCGAGCTACGAGCAGTACTTC. Its protein product is CASSLVGGPSYEQYF.

This clonotype was seen ten or more times. The rearrangement uses TRBV5-1 and TRBJ2-3; TRBD2 matches at 8 bases. The germline CDR1 and CDR2 sequences are SGHRS and YFSETQ. CDR3 length: 14 amino acids. Trimming at V came to 10 bases and at J to 0 bases, leaving 7 bases not matched to a gene. DNA of the CDR3: TGCGCCGCAAGCGGGGGCGGAAGCACAGATACGCAGTATTTT. This translates into CAASGGGSTDTQYF.

At least ten counts were recorded for this clonotype. The chain is built from TRBV6-1 and TRBJ2-1; D unresolved. The CDR3 loop spans 12 amino acids. Looked up from germline, CDR1 is MNHNS and CDR2 is SASEGT. V was trimmed by 6 bases and J by 5 bases, leaving 8 bases between them. The DNA of the CDR3 is TGTGCCAGCAGCCCAGCCGACAATGAGCAGTTCTTC. Protein: CASSPADNEQFF.